This T cell receptor (beta chain) was sequenced in a study of blood T cells in healthy people across ages. Study-level findings and limits: As age increased, TCR beta diversity per million T cells fell in a roughly linear fashion.

Primers used in a second PCR of about 6 to 11 cycles were a sample-barcoded 5' primer and a J-beta primer mix. Via MiXCR, TCRdb re-called the 5' RACE reads, giving one row per CDR3 protein. The sample yields around 780,000 distinct CDR3 sequences, 45% to 70% seen once. About this clonotype: Its antigen is unidentified.

The CDR3 is 18 amino acids. Germline CDR1 and CDR2: MNHNS and SASEGT. The germline V and J ends were trimmed by 7 bases and 0 bases, with 19 bases remaining between them. What was sequenced was blood. The clonotype comes from a man aged 40-55 years in good health. The chain uses TRBV6-1 and TRBJ1-6; a possible D gene is TRBD1 (5 bases). DNA for the CDR3: TGTGCCAGCACCACCGAACCGGGGCTCAGCTCCTATAATTCACCCCTCCACTTT. This sequence encodes CASTTEPGLSSYNSPLHF.